The T cell receptor beta chain described here comes from a study of regulatory T cells in long-lasting Graves disease. Documented time point: persistent/refractory GD, antithyroid drugs over 5 years with positive TRAb. Isolated PBMC RNA provided the starting material for the TCR library. Staff took around 9.7 milliliters of peripheral blood and put it into EDTA tubes. Combining iRepertoire HTBI primers with Arm-PCR of CDR3 regions, the authors built TCR beta libraries. TCRdb reprocessed the multiplex PCR reads with MiXCR, giving one entry per CDR3 protein. The repertoire holds about 430,000 distinct CDR3 sequences, with roughly a fifth as singletons. Trimming removed 0 bases from V and 5 bases from J; junction bases left unmatched: 9. Germline CDR1 reads LNHNV; CDR2 reads YYDKDF (reference sequence). CDR3 length: 16 amino acids. Study outcomes and limitations: TRBV28 was favored in persistent disease, as were TRBJ1-2 and TRBJ2-5.

Concerning this clonotype itself: Its antigen remains unknown.

The V and J genes are TRBV15 and TRBJ2-7, with 8 bases lining up with TRBD2. The sequences come from peripheral blood mononuclear cells (PBMCs), collected when the disease was refractory, from a patient treated with antithyroid drugs. This clonotype was sampled from a female donor with Graves disease. CDR3 bases: TGTGCCACCAGCAGAGATCGGGAGGGCCCTAGGAACGAGCAGTACTTC. Its translation is CATSRDREGPRNEQYF.